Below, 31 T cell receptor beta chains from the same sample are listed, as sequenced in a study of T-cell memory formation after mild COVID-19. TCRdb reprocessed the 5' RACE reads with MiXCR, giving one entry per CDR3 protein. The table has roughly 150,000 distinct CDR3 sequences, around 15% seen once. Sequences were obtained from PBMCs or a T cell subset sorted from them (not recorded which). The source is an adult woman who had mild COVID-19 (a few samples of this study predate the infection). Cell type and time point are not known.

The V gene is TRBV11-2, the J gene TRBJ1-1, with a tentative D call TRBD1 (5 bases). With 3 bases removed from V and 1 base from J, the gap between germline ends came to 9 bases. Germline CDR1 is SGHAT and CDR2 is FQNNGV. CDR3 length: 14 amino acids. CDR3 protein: CASSLGGTNTEAFF. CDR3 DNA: TGTGCCAGCAGCTTGGGGGGGACGAACACTGAAGCTTTCTTT.

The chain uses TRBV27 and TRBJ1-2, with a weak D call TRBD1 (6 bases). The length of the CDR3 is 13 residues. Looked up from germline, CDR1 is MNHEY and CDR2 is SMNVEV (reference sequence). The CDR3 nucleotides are TGTGTCGCTTCCGGGGGGGCAAACTATGGCTACACCTTC. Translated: CVASGGANYGYTF.

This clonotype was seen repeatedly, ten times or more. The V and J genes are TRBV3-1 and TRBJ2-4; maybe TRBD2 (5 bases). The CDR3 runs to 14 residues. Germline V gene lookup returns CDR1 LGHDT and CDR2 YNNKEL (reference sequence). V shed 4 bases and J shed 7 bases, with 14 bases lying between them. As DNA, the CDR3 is TGTGCCAGCAGCCCGCTTCGGGCGGGTAACATTCAGTACTTC. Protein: CASSPLRAGNIQYF. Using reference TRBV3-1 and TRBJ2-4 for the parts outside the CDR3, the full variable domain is DTAVSQTPKYLVTQMGNDKSIKCEQNLGHDTMYWYKQDSKKFLKIMFSYNNKELIINETVPNRFSPKSPDKAHLNLHINSLELGDSAVYFCASSPLRAGNIQYFGAGTRLSVL.

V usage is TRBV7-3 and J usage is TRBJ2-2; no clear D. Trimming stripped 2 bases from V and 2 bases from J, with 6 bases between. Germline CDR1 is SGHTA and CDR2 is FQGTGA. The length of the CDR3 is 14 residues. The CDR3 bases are TGTGCCAGCAGCTTACACTTAAACACCGGGGAGCTGTTTTTT. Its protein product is CASSLHLNTGELFF. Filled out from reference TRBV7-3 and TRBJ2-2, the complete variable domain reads GAGVSQTPSNKVTEKGKYVELRCDPISGHTALYWYRQSLGQGPEFLIYFQGTGAADDSGLPNDRFFAVRPEGSVSTLKIQRTERGDSAVYLCASSLHLNTGELFFGEGSRLTVL.

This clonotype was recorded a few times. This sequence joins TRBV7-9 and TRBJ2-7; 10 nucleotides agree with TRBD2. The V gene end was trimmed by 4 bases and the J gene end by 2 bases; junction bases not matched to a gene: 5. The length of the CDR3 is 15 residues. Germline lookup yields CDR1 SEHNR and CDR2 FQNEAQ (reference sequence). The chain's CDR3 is CASSSLAGSAYEQYF. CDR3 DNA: TGTGCCAGCAGCTCACTAGCGGGGTCAGCCTACGAGCAGTACTTC.

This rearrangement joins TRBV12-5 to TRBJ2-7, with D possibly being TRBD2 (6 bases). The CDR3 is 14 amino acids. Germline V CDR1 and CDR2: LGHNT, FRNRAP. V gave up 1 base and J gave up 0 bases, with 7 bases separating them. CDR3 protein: CASGLDGSSYEQYF. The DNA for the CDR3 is TGTGCTAGTGGTTTGGACGGGAGCTCCTACGAGCAGTACTTC. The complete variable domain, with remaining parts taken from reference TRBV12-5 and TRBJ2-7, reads DARVTQTPRHKVTEMGQEVTMRCQPILGHNTVFWYRQTMMQGLELLAYFRNRAPLDDSGMPKDRFSAEMPDATLATLKIQPSEPRDSAVYFCASGLDGSSYEQYFGPGTRLTVT.

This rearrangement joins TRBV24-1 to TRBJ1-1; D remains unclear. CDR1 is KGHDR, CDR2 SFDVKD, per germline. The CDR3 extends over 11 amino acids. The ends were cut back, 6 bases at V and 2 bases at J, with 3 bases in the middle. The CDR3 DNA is TGTGCCACCAGTTACAACACTGAAGCTTTCTTT. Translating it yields CATSYNTEAFF.

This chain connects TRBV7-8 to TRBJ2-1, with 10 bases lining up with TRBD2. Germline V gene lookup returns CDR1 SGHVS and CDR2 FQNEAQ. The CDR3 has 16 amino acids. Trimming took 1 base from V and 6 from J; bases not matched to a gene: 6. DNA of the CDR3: TGTGCCAGCAGCTTAGGGCTAGCGGGAGTGGGCAATGAGCAGTTCTTC. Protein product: CASSLGLAGVGNEQFF.

CDR3 sequence (DNA): TGTGCCAGCAGTGTCCGGAGGACAGGGGTTTCCTACGAGCAGTACTTC. Residues: CASSVRRTGVSYEQYF. The V and J genes are TRBV2 and TRBJ2-7, with TRBD1 matching 9 bases. V gave up 4 bases and J gave up 1 base; unmatched junction bases: 8. Germline assignment: CDR1 SNHLY and CDR2 FYNNEI. The CDR3 is 16 residues long.

The CDR3 protein is CASSPRGQGTNTGELFF. The CDR3 nucleotides are TGCGCCAGCAGCCCCCGTGGACAGGGGACGAACACCGGGGAGCTGTTTTTT. The chain uses TRBV4-1 and TRBJ2-2; 9 nucleotides agree with TRBD1. CDR1 and CDR2 (germline): MGHRA, YSYEKL. V shed 4 bases and J 0 bases; nucleotides not matched to a gene: 6. The CDR3 covers 17 residues.

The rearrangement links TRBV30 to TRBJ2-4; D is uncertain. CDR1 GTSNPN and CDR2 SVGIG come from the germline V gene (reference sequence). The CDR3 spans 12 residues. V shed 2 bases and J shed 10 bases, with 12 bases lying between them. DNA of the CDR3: TGTGCCTGGAGTCCCTACCCCCGGATTCAGTACTTC. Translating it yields CAWSPYPRIQYF.

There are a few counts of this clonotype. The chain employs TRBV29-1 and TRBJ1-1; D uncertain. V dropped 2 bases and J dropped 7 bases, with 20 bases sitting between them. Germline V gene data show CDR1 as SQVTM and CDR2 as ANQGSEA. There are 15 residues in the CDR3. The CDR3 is CSVETLYSRRDEAFF. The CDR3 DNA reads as TGCAGCGTTGAAACCCTGTATTCCCGTAGAGATGAAGCTTTCTTT.

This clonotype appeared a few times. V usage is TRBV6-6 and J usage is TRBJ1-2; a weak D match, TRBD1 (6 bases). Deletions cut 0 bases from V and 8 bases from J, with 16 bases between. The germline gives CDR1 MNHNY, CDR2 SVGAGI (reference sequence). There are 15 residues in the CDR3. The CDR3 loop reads CASSYSTGEGDGYTF. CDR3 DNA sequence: TGTGCCAGCAGTTACTCGACGGGGGAGGGGGACGGCTACACCTTC.

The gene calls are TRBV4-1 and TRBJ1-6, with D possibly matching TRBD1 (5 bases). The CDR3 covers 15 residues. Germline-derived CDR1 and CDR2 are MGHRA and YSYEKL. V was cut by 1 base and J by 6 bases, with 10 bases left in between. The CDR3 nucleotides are TGCGCCAGCAGCCAAGGAGACGGGACTAATTCACCCCTCCACTTT. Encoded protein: CASSQGDGTNSPLHF.

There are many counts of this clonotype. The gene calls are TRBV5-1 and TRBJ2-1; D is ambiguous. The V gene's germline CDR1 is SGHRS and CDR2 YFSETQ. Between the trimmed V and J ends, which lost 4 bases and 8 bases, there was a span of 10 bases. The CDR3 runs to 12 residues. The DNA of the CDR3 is TGCGCCAGCAGCCCCGATGGCGATGAGCAGTTCTTC. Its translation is CASSPDGDEQFF.

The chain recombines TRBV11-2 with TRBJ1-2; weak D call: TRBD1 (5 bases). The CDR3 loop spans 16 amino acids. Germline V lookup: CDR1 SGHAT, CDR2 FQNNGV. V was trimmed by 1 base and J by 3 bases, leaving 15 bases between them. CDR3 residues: CASSLADRGTYYGYTF. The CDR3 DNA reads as TGTGCCAGCAGCTTAGCCGATCGGGGCACCTACTATGGCTACACCTTC. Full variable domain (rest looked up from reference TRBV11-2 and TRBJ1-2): EAGVAQSPRYKIIEKRQSVAFWCNPISGHATLYWYQQILGQGPKLLIQFQNNGVVDDSQLPKDRFSAERLKGVDSTLKIQPAKLEDSAVYLCASSLADRGTYYGYTFGSGTRLTVV.

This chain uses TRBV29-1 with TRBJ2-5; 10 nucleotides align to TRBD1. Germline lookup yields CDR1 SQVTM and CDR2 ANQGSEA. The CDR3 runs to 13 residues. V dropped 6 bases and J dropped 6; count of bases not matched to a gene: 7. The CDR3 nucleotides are TGCAGCGTAGATCCGGGACAGGGGAAGACCCAGTACTTC. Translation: CSVDPGQGKTQYF.

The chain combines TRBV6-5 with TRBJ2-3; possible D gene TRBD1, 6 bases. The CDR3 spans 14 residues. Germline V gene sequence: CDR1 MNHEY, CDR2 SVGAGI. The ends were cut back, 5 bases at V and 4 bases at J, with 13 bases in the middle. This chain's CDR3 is CASSPTGRADTQYF. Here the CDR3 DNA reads TGTGCCAGCAGTCCTACAGGGAGAGCAGATACGCAGTATTTT.

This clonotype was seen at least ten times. Written as DNA, the CDR3 is TGCGCCAGCAGCCAAGACCCTGACAGCTCCTACGAGCAGTACTTC. It codes for CASSQDPDSSYEQYF. The chain uses TRBV4-1 and TRBJ2-7; TRBD1 might be the D (5 bases). The length of the CDR3 is 15 residues. Trimming pared 0 bases from V and 0 bases from J, leaving 9 bases between. Germline V gene sequence: CDR1 MGHRA, CDR2 YSYEKL.

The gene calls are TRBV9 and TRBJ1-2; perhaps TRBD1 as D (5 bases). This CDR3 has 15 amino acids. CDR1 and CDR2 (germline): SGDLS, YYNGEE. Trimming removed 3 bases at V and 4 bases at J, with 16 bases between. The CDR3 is CASSAIGDSPYGYTF. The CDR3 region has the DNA TGTGCCAGCAGCGCAATAGGTGACAGCCCCTATGGCTACACCTTC.

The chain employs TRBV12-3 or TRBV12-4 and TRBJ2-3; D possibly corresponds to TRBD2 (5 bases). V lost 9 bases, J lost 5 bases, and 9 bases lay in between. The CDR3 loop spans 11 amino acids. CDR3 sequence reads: CASLAGDTQYF. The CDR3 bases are TGTGCCAGTCTAGCCGGAGATACGCAGTATTTT.

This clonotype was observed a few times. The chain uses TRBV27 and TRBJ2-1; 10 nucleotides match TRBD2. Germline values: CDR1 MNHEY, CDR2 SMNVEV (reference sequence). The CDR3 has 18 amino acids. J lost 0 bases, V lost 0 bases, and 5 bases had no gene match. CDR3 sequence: CASSLSLAGLGSYNEQFF. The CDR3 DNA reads TGTGCCAGCAGTTTATCACTAGCGGGGTTAGGCTCCTACAATGAGCAGTTCTTC.

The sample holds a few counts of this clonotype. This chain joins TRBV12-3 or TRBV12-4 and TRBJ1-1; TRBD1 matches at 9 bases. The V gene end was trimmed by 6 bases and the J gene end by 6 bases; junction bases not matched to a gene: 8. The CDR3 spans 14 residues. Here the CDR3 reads CASSPGQGIPEAFF. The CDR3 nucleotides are TGTGCCAGCAGCCCTGGACAGGGGATTCCTGAAGCTTTCTTT.

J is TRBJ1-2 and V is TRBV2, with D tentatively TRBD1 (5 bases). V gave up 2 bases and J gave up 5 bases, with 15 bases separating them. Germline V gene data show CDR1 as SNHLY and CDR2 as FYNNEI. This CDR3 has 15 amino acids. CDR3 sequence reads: CASSEFSGAYYGYTF. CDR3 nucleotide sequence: TGTGCCAGCAGTGAATTCTCCGGGGCCTATTATGGCTACACCTTC.

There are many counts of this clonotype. The CDR3 loop reads CASRGTGAEYYEQYF. The DNA of the CDR3 is TGTGCCAGCAGGGGGACAGGGGCCGAATACTACGAGCAGTACTTC. The rearrangement links TRBV14 to TRBJ2-7, with TRBD1 matching 10 bases. Germline CDR1 is SGHDN and CDR2 is FVKESK. Losses at the gene ends were 6 bases for V and 3 bases for J; bases not matched to a gene: 8. The CDR3 totals 15 residues.

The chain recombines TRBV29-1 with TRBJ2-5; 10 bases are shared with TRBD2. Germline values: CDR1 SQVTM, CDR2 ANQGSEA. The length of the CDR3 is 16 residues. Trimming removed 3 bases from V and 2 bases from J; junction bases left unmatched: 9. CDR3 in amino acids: CSVELGVAGGQETQYF. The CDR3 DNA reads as TGCAGCGTTGAGTTAGGGGTAGCGGGAGGACAAGAGACCCAGTACTTC.

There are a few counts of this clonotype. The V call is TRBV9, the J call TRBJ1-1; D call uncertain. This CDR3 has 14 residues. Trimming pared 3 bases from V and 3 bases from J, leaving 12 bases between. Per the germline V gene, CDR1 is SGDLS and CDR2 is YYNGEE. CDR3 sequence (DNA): TGTGCCAGCAGCGGTCGGGTCAGTGACACTGAAGCTTTCTTT. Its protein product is CASSGRVSDTEAFF.

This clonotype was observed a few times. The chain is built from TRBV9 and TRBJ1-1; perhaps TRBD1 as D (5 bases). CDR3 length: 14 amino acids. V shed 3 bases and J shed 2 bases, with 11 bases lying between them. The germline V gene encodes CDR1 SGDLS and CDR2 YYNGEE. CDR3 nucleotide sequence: TGTGCCAGCAGCGCCAGAGACAGAAACACTGAAGCTTTCTTT. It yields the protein CASSARDRNTEAFF. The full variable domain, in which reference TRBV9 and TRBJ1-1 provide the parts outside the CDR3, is DSGVTQTPKHLITATGQRVTLRCSPRSGDLSVYWYQQSLDQGLQFLIQYYNGEERAKGNILERFSAQQFPDLHSELNLSSLELGDSALYFCASSARDRNTEAFFGQGTRLTVV.

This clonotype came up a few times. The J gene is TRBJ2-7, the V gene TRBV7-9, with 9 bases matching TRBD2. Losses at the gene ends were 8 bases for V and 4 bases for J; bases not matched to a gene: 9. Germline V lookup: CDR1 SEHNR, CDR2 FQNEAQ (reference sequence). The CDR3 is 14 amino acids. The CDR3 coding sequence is TGTGCCAGCCGCCCGAGCGGGGGGTTGTACGAGCAGTACTTC. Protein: CASRPSGGLYEQYF.

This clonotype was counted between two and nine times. For the CDR3, the DNA is TGTGCCACCAGAAATCTCAATGAGCAGTTCTTC. Protein product: CATRNLNEQFF. The chain recombines TRBV24-1 with TRBJ2-1; no clear D gene. Germline CDR1 is KGHDR and CDR2 is SFDVKD. Trimming pared 7 bases from V and 6 bases from J, leaving 6 bases between. The CDR3 length is 11 residues.

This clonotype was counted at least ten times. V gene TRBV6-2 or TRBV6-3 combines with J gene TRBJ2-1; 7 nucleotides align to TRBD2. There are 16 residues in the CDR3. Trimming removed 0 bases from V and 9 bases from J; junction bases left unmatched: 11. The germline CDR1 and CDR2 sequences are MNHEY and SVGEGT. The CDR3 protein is CASSYSSSGWFGEQFF. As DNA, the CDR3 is TGTGCCAGCAGTTACTCGAGTAGCGGGTGGTTTGGTGAGCAGTTCTTC.